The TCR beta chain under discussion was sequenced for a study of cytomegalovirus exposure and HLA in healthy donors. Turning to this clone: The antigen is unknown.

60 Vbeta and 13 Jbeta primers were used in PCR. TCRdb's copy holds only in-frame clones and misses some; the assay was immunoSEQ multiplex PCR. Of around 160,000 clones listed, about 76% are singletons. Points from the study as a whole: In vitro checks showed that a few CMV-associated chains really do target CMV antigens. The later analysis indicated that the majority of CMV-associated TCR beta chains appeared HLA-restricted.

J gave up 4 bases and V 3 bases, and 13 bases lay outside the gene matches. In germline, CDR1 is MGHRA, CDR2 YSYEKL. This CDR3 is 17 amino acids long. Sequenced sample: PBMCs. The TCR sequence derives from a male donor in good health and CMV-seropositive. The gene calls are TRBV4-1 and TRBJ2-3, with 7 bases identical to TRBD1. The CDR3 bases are TGCGCCAGCAGCCACCCACCCGGGACAGCCGAGGCAGATACGCAGTATTTT. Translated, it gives CASSHPPGTAEADTQYF.